What follows describes a single TCR beta chain. Patients were excluded for autoimmune disease history or systemic immunosuppression. Patients had blood sampled at baseline and again on cycle 4 day 1 and cycle 7 day 1. Only in-frame clones appear in the TCRdb table, and some are missing; sequencing was by immunoSEQ multiplex PCR. Of over 95,000 clones listed, around 90% are singletons. The data belong to a study of OX40 agonist ivuxolimab in advanced cancers. The receptor was derived from an adult with an advanced solid tumor such as melanoma, head and neck, liver or kidney cancer. The specimen was CD4+ or CD8+ T cells sorted from blood, collected in a trial of the OX40 agonist ivuxolimab.

The CDR3 DNA reads TGTGCCAGCAGCTTTACAGACAGGGATTCGAGCGAGCAGTACTTC. Protein product: CASSFTDRDSSEQYF. This chain joins TRBV5-4 and TRBJ2-7; TRBD1 matches 7 bases. CDR3 length equals 15 residues. Unmatched junction bases numbered 11, after V lost 2 bases and J lost 6 bases. Germline V CDR1 and CDR2: SGHNT, YYREEE (reference sequence).